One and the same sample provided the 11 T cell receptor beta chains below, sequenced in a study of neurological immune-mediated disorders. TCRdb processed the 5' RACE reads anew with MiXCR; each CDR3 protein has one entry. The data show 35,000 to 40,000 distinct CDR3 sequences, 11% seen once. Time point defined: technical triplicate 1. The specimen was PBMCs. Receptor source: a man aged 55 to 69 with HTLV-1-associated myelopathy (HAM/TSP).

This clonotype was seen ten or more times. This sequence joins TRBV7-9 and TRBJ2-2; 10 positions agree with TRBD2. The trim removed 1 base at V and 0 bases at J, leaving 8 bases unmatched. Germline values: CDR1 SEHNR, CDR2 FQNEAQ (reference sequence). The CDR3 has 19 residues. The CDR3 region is CASSLVWLAGVTNTGELFF. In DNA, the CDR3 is TGTGCCAGCAGCTTAGTCTGGCTAGCGGGAGTGACGAACACCGGGGAGCTGTTTTTT.

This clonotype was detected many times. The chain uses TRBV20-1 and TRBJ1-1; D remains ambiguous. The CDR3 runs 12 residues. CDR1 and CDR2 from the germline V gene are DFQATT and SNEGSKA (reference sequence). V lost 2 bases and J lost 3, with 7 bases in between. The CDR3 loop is CSARSGDTEAFF. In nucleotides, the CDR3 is TGCAGTGCTAGATCGGGAGACACTGAAGCTTTCTTT.

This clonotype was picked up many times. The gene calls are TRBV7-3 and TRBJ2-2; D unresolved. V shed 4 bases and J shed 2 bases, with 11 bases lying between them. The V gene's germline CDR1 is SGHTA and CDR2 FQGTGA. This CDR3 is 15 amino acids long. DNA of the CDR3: TGTGCCAGCAGCTCCGACATCAGAAACACCGGGGAGCTGTTTTTT. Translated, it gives CASSSDIRNTGELFF.

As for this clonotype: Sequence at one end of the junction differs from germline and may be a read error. The CDR3: CAISGIGVVLF. CDR3 DNA: TGTGCCATCAGCGGTATAGGAGTCGTTCTCTTC. The rearrangement links TRBV10-3 to TRBJ2-1, with D unresolved. Germline V gene data show CDR1 as ENHRY and CDR2 as SYGVKD. The CDR3 loop spans 11 amino acids.

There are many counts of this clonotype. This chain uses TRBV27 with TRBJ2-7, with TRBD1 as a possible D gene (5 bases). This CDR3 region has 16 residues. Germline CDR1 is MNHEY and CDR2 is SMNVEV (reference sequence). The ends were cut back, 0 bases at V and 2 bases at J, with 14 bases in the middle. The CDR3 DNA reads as TGTGCCAGCAGTTTATCCTGGATGCGGACACCCTACGAGCAGTACTTC. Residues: CASSLSWMRTPYEQYF.

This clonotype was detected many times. The DNA of the CDR3 is TGTGCCAGCAGTGCCTCAAATCCGGTGAGCACAGATACGCAGTATTTT. Amino acids: CASSASNPVSTDTQYF. V is TRBV6-1 and J is TRBJ2-3; D is uncertain. The CDR3 extends over 16 amino acids. V was shortened by 4 bases and J by 0 bases, with 14 bases between the two germline ends. The germline V gene has CDR1 MNHNS and CDR2 SASEGT.

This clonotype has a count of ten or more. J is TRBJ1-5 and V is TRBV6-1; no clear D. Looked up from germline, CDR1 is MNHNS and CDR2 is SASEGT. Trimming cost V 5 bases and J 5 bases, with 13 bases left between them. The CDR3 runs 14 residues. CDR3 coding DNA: TGTGCCAGCAGTTTAGAGGGTAATCATCAGCCCCAGCATTTT. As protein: CASSLEGNHQPQHF.

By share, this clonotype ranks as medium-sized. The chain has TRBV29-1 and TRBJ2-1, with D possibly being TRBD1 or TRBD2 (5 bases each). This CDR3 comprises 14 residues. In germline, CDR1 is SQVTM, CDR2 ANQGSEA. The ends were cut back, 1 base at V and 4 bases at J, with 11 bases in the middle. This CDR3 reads CSVEGDLTYNEQFF. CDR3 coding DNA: TGCAGCGTTGAAGGGGACCTCACATACAATGAGCAGTTCTTC.

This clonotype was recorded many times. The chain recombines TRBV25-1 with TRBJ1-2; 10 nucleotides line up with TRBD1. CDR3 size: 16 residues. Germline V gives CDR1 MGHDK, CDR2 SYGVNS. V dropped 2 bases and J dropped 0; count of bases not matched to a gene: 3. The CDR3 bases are TGTGCCAGCAGTGAACCAGGGACAGGGGCTAACTATGGCTACACCTTC. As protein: CASSEPGTGANYGYTF.

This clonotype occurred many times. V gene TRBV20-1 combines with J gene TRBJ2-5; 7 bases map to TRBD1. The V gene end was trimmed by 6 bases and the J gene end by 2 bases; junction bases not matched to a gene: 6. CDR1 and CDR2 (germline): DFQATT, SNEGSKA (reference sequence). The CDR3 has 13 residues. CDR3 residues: CSATGTAQETQYF. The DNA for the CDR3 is TGCAGTGCAACCGGGACAGCTCAAGAGACCCAGTACTTC.

The CDR3 DNA reads TGCAGTGCCAGCCCGGGGGTCTACGAGCAGTACTTC. The encoded protein is CSASPGVYEQYF. The chain links TRBV20-1 to TRBJ2-7; possible D gene TRBD2, 6 bases. Germline lookup yields CDR1 DFQATT and CDR2 SNEGSKA (reference sequence). The CDR3 is made up of 12 amino acids. V lost 6 bases, J lost 3 bases, and 12 bases lay in between.